These 25 T cell receptor beta chains originate from one sample sequenced in a study of response to subunit inactivated influenza vaccine. TCRdb re-called the RT-PCR reads through MiXCR, storing one row per CDR3 protein. The repertoire has some 500,000 distinct CDR3 sequences, 10% to 15% of them found once; the top ten carry about 12%. The sample was PBMCs from blood, taken roughly 48 days after vaccination. The source of these receptors is a man in his fifties or sixties who received an inactivated influenza vaccine.

In its sample, this clonotype was seen many times. The chain combines TRBV20-1 with TRBJ2-1; D is tentatively TRBD1 or TRBD2 (5 bases each). Germline V gene sequence: CDR1 DFQATT, CDR2 SNEGSKA (reference sequence). CDR3 length: 14 residues. V was trimmed by 4 bases and J by 8 bases, leaving 18 bases between them. CDR3 sequence reads: CSAKTASRGDEQFF. DNA for the CDR3: TGCAGTGCTAAAACGGCTAGCCGAGGGGATGAGCAGTTCTTC.

This clonotype showed up many times. The chain is built from TRBV5-1 and TRBJ2-7; weak D call: TRBD2 (6 bases). V lost 0 bases to trimming and J lost 4 bases, with 11 bases between them. The CDR3 has 14 residues. CDR1 is SGHRS and CDR2 is YFSETQ in the germline V gene. CDR3 amino acids: CASSLVTSAYEQYF. Here the CDR3 DNA reads TGCGCCAGCAGCTTGGTGACTAGTGCTTACGAGCAGTACTTC.

The chain employs TRBV4-2 and TRBJ2-5, with TRBD2 matching over 10 bases. Germline CDR1 reads LGHNA; CDR2 reads YNFKEQ. The V and J ends lost 5 bases and 5 bases, in that order; junction bases with no gene match: 8. This CDR3 spans 15 amino acids. CDR3 amino acids: CASSSAGGPGETQYF. The CDR3 bases are TGTGCCAGCAGCTCAGCGGGGGGGCCCGGGGAGACCCAGTACTTC.

This chain connects TRBV6-4 to TRBJ2-1, with a weak D call TRBD2 (5 bases). The V gene lost 6 bases and the J gene lost 10 bases, with 22 bases spanning the gap. CDR1 is MRHNA and CDR2 is SNTAGT in the germline V gene. The CDR3 has 15 amino acids. The CDR3 DNA reads as TGTGCCAGCAGCCCAAGACCAGGAGGATTCGAAGAGCAGTTCTTC. Residues: CASSPRPGGFEEQFF.

The gene calls are TRBV7-2 and TRBJ2-1; D unclear. This CDR3 spans 14 amino acids. Germline-derived CDR1 and CDR2 are SGHTA and FQGNSA. Trimming removed 5 bases at V and 7 bases at J, with 15 bases between. The CDR3 spells CASSRWTGENEQFF. Written as DNA, the CDR3 is TGTGCCAGCAGCCGATGGACCGGCGAGAATGAGCAGTTCTTC.

In this sample, this clonotype turned up a few times. The chain uses TRBV4-2 and TRBJ1-5, with 7 bases lining up with TRBD1. CDR3 length: 15 amino acids. CDR1 and CDR2 from the germline V gene are LGHNA and YNFKEQ. V trimming: 1 base; J trimming: 6 bases; junction bases outside the gene matches: 6. The CDR3 DNA sequence: TGTGCCAGCAGCCAAGGCGAGGGGGCCAGTCAGCCCCAGCATTTT. This translates into CASSQGEGASQPQHF.

This clonotype was seen more than once but under ten times. This chain joins TRBV4-3 and TRBJ2-1; TRBD1 matches 8 bases. The germline gives CDR1 LGHNA, CDR2 YSLEER. There are 17 residues in the CDR3. V gave up 0 bases and J gave up 5 bases; unmatched junction bases: 9. The CDR3 coding sequence is TGCGCCAGCAGCCAAGATTTCGGCAGGGGGCTTGACAATGAGCAGTTCTTC. Protein: CASSQDFGRGLDNEQFF.

The sample holds a few counts of this clonotype. The chain employs TRBV5-6 and TRBJ2-4; D is perhaps TRBD1 or TRBD2 (5 bases each). V dropped 0 bases and J dropped 8 bases, with 18 bases sitting between them. This CDR3 is built from 16 residues. Germline V gives CDR1 SGHDT, CDR2 YYEEEE. The CDR3 coding sequence is TGTGCCAGCAGCTTGGCCGGCACTAGGGGACGAGACATTCAGTACTTC. Translating gives CASSLAGTRGRDIQYF.

The chain combines TRBV20-1 with TRBJ2-7; 7 nucleotides match TRBD2. Trimming took 4 bases from V and 0 from J; bases not matched to a gene: 9. CDR1 is DFQATT and CDR2 is SNEGSKA in the germline V gene (reference sequence). The CDR3 extends over 15 amino acids. The CDR3 spells CSATSSGASSYEQYF. CDR3 DNA: TGCAGTGCTACCTCTAGCGGAGCGAGCTCCTACGAGCAGTACTTC.

To note about this clonotype: A clone one base away is much larger, so this may be a read error. The CDR3 region has the DNA TGCAGTGCCCGGGACAGGAGCAACTTCGAGCAGTACTTC. This codes for CSARDRSNFEQYF. V usage is TRBV20-1 and J usage is TRBJ2-7; 8 bases map to TRBD1. Germline lookup yields CDR1 DFQATT and CDR2 SNEGSKA (reference sequence). The CDR3 covers 13 residues. The V segment lost 6 bases and the J segment 6 bases; nucleotides outside the gene matches: 10.

This chain links TRBV5-1 with TRBJ2-3; no reliable D call. Germline lookup yields CDR1 SGHRS and CDR2 YFSETQ. Between the trimmed V and J ends, which lost 0 bases and 6 bases, there was a span of 11 bases. The CDR3 runs 14 residues. CDR3: CASSLADGLDTQYF. CDR3 coding DNA: TGCGCCAGCAGCTTGGCCGATGGATTGGATACGCAGTATTTT.

Only a few counts were recorded for this clonotype. This chain uses TRBV29-1 with TRBJ2-5; the match to TRBD2 covers 9 bases. This CDR3 region has 14 residues. Germline V gene sequence: CDR1 SQVTM, CDR2 ANQGSEA. Unmatched junction bases numbered 8, after V lost 3 bases and J lost 6 bases. The CDR3 DNA follows: TGCAGCGTTGAGTTAGCGGGAGTCGGAAAGACCCAGTACTTC. It specifies CSVELAGVGKTQYF.

This clonotype was seen many times. The rearrangement links TRBV20-1 to TRBJ1-1; possibly TRBD1 for D (6 bases). Trimming took off 6 bases at V and 0 bases at J, with 11 bases between the two ends. The CDR3 spans 13 residues. Germline V lookup: CDR1 DFQATT, CDR2 SNEGSKA (reference sequence). CDR3 DNA sequence: TGCAGTGCGCCCGGGACATTGAACACTGAAGCTTTCTTT. Protein sequence: CSAPGTLNTEAFF.

For this clonotype: One end of the junction is discordant with germline, which a read error may explain. The J gene is TRBJ1-5, the V gene TRBV20-1; no reliable D call. This CDR3 has 14 residues. Per the germline V gene, CDR1 is DFQATT and CDR2 is SNEGSKA (reference sequence). CDR3 in amino acids: CTAKRDGFNQPQHF. The CDR3 DNA reads as TGCACTGCTAAGAGGGATGGATTTAATCAGCCCCAGCATTTT.

This clonotype showed up just a few times. This sequence joins TRBV12-3 or TRBV12-4 and TRBJ1-1; D is undetermined. Trimming stripped 5 bases from V and 4 bases from J, with 14 bases between. The CDR3 sequence is 14 residues long. CDR3 nucleotides: TGTGCCAGCAGTGTTACCCTCCTGGGCACTGAAGCTTTCTTT. Translated, it gives CASSVTLLGTEAFF.

The chain has TRBV12-3 or TRBV12-4 and TRBJ1-3; D is ambiguous. The V and J ends lost 4 bases and 7 bases respectively, with 11 bases between them. The CDR3 length is 13 residues. This chain's CDR3 is CASSWNQRNTIYF. CDR3 nucleotides: TGTGCCAGCAGTTGGAATCAGCGGAACACCATATATTTT.

This clonotype has just a few counts. The chain employs TRBV11-1 and TRBJ2-1, with 14 bases that match TRBD2. The CDR3 runs to 21 residues. With V trimmed by 5 bases and J by 3 bases, 18 bases remained unmatched. Germline lookup yields CDR1 SGHAT and CDR2 FQDESV (reference sequence). In nucleotides, the CDR3 is TGTGCCAGCAGCACTACGAACCCGGGACTAGCGGGAGTTGGACGCTACAATGAGCAGTTCTTC. It encodes CASSTTNPGLAGVGRYNEQFF.

This sequence joins TRBV7-2 and TRBJ2-5, with 8 bases lining up with TRBD2. Germline CDR1 SGHTA, CDR2 FQGNSA. V shed 1 base and J 5 bases; nucleotides not matched to a gene: 9. The CDR3 runs to 16 residues. The CDR3 region has the DNA TGTGCCAGCAGCTTAGTTGCGGGAGGCGGGCGGGAGACCCAGTACTTC. Its translation: CASSLVAGGGRETQYF.

V is TRBV3-1 and J is TRBJ2-7; 11 nucleotides align to TRBD1. Germline V gene sequence: CDR1 LGHDT, CDR2 YNNKEL (reference sequence). There are 15 residues in the CDR3. V shed 3 bases and J 8 bases; nucleotides not matched to a gene: 9. The CDR3 loop reads CASSQNLGTGGKQYF. The CDR3, as DNA: TGTGCCAGCAGCCAGAACCTGGGGACAGGGGGGAAGCAGTACTTC.

This clonotype was observed a few times. V usage is TRBV24-1 and J usage is TRBJ1-5, with TRBD1 matching 9 bases. This CDR3 is 14 amino acids long. Losses at the gene ends were 7 bases for V and 5 bases for J; bases not matched to a gene: 5. Per the germline V gene, CDR1 is KGHDR and CDR2 is SFDVKD. The CDR3 DNA sequence: TGTGCCACCAGCCCGGGACAGGGCTATCAGCCCCAGCATTTT. Amino acid sequence: CATSPGQGYQPQHF.

The chain uses TRBV12-3 or TRBV12-4 and TRBJ2-5; D gene ambiguous. CDR3 size: 13 residues. Trimming left V 2 bases short and J 11 bases short, with 15 bases between. Here the CDR3 DNA reads TGTGCCAGCAGTTTATCACCCCAGTATGGGCAGTACTTC. Its translation is CASSLSPQYGQYF.

The chain has TRBV6-2 or TRBV6-3 and TRBJ2-5; 9 bases agree with TRBD1. The CDR3 covers 16 residues. The J segment lost 2 bases and the V segment lost 4 bases, leaving 8 bases of the junction unmatched. Germline CDR1 and CDR2: MNHEY and SVGEGT. CDR3 DNA sequence: TGTGCCAGCAGTTTGGAGTCGACAGGGGGACAAGAGACCCAGTACTTC. Translated: CASSLESTGGQETQYF.

V is TRBV28 and J is TRBJ2-4, with D maybe TRBD1 (6 bases). The V and J ends lost 5 bases and 1 base respectively, with 21 bases between them. This CDR3 is built from 18 residues. Germline-derived CDR1 and CDR2 are MDHEN and SYDVKM. CDR3 sequence: CASSPGQMNLPAKNIQYF. CDR3 DNA: TGTGCCAGCAGTCCGGGACAAATGAATTTACCCGCCAAAAACATTCAGTACTTC.

The J gene is TRBJ1-2, the V gene TRBV19; the D is unclear. Germline V gives CDR1 LNHDA, CDR2 SQIVND (reference sequence). CDR3 size: 12 residues. The V gene lost 6 bases and the J gene lost 6 bases, with 11 bases spanning the gap. This CDR3 reads CASRWKTNGYTF. The CDR3 DNA reads TGTGCCAGTAGGTGGAAAACAAATGGCTACACCTTC.

This clonotype has at least ten counts. The rearrangement joins TRBV20-1 to TRBJ2-1, with D perhaps matching TRBD2 (7 bases). V was pared by 0 bases and J by 9 bases, with 15 bases between. Germline CDR1 reads DFQATT; CDR2 reads SNEGSKA (reference sequence). The CDR3 is 14 amino acids. CDR3 region: CSARERGGPGEQFF. CDR3 coding DNA: TGCAGTGCTAGAGAGAGGGGGGGGCCTGGTGAGCAGTTCTTC.